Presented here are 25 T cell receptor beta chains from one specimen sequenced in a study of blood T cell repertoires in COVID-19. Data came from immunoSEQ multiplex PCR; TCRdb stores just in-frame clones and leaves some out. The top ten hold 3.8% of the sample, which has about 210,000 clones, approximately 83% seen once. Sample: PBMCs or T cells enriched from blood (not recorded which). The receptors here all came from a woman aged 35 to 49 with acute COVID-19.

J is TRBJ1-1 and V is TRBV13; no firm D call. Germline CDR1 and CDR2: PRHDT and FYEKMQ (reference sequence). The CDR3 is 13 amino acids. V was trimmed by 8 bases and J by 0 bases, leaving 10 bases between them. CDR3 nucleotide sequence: TGTGCCAGCGGTCGGTCGCTGAACACTGAAGCTTTCTTT. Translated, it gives CASGRSLNTEAFF.

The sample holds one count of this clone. The CDR3 region is CATSDLSAGGYTF. The CDR3 DNA is TGTGCCACCAGTGATTTGTCAGCCGGGGGCTACACCTTC. The chain couples TRBV24-1 to TRBJ1-2; D ambiguous. The germline V and J ends were trimmed by 0 bases and 8 bases, with 9 bases remaining between them. CDR3 length equals 13 residues. In germline, CDR1 is KGHDR, CDR2 SFDVKD.

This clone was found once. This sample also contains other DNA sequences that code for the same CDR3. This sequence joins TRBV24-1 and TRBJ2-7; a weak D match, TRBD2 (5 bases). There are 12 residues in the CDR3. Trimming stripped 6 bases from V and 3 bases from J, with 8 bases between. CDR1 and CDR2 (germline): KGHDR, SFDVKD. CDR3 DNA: TGTGCCACCAGTCCTCGGGGCTACGAGCAGTACTTC. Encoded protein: CATSPRGYEQYF.

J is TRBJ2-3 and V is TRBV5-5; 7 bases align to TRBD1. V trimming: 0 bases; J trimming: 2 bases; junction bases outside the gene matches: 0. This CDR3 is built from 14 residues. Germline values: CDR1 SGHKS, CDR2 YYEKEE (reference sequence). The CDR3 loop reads CASSLEGATDTQYF. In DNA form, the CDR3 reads TGTGCCAGCAGCTTGGAGGGGGCCACAGATACGCAGTATTTT.

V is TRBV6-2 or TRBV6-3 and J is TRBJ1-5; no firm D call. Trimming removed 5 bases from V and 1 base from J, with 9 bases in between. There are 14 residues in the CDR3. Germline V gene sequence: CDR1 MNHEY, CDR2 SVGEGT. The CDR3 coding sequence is TGTGCCAGCAGTAGGTGGGCCAGCAATCAGCCCCAGCATTTT. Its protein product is CASSRWASNQPQHF.

In nucleotides, the CDR3 is TGTGCCATCAGCGACAGGGATAAACAGCCCCAGCATTTT. It yields the protein CAISDRDKQPQHF. The chain couples TRBV10-3 to TRBJ1-5, with 7 bases identical to TRBD1. This CDR3 is built from 13 residues. Germline V gene data show CDR1 as ENHRY and CDR2 as SYGVKD. The V gene end was trimmed by 6 bases and the J gene end by 7 bases; junction bases not matched to a gene: 6.

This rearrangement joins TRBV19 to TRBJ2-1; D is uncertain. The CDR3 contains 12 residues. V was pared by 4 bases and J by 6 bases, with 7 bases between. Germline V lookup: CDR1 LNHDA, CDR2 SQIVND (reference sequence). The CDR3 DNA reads TGTGCCAGTAGTAGACACTCCAATGAGCAGTTCTTC. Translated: CASSRHSNEQFF.

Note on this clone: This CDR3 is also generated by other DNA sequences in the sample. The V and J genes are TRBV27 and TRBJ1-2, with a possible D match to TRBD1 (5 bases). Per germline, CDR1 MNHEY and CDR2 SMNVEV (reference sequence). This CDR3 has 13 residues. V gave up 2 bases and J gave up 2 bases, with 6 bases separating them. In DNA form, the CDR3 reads TGTGCCAGCAGTTTAACAGGAAACTATGGCTACACCTTC. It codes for CASSLTGNYGYTF.

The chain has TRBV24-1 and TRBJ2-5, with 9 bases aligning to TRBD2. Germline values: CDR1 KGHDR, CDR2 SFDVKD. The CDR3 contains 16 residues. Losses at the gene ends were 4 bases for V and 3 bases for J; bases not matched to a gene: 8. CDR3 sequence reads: CATSDRGREGKETQYF. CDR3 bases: TGTGCCACCAGTGACAGAGGGCGGGAGGGAAAAGAGACCCAGTACTTC.

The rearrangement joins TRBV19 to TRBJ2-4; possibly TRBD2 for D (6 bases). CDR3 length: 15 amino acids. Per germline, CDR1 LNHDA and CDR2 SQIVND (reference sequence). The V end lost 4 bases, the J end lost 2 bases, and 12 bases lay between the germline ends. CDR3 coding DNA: TGTGCCAGTAGTAGCGTCGCGGGGTCCAAAAACATTCAGTACTTC. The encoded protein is CASSSVAGSKNIQYF.

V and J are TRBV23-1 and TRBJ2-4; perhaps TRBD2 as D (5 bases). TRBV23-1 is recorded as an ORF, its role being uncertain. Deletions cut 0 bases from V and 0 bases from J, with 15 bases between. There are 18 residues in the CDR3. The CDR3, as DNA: TGCGCCAGCAGTCAATCGGGATTAGATCGGGGAGCCAAAAACATTCAGTACTTC. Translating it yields CASSQSGLDRGAKNIQYF.

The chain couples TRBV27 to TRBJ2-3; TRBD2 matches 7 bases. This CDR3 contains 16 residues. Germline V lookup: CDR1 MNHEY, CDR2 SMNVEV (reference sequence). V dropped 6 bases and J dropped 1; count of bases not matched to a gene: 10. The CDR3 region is CASRTGKRGRTDTQYF. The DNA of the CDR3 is TGTGCCAGCAGAACCGGGAAGCGGGGTCGCACAGATACGCAGTATTTT.

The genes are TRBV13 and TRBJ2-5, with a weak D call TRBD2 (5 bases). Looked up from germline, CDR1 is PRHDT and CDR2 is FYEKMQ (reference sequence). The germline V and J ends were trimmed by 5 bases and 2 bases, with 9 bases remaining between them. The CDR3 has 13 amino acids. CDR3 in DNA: TGTGCCAGCAGCGGCAAGCGGCAAGAGACCCAGTACTTC. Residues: CASSGKRQETQYF.

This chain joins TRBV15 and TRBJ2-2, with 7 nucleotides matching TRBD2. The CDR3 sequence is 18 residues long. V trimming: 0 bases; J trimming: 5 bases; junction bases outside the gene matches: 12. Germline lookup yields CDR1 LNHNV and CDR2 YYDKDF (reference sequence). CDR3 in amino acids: CATSRERLAVERTGELFF. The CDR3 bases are TGTGCCACCAGCAGAGAGCGGCTAGCGGTAGAAAGAACCGGGGAGCTGTTTTTT. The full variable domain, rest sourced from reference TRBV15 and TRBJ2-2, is DAMVIQNPRYQVTQFGKPVTLSCSQTLNHNVMYWYQQKSSQAPKLLFHYYDKDFNNEADTPDNFQSRRPNTSFCFLDIRSPGLGDTAMYLCATSRERLAVERTGELFFGEGSRLTVL.

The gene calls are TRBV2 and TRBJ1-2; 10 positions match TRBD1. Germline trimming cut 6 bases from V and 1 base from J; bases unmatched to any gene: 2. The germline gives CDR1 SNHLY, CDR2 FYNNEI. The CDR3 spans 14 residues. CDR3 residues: CASSWDRGNYGYTF. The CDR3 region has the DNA TGTGCCAGCAGCTGGGACAGGGGTAACTATGGCTACACCTTC.

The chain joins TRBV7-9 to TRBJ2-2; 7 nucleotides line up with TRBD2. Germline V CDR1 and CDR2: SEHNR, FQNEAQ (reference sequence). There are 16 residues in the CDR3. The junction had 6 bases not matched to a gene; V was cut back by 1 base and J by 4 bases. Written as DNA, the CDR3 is TGTGCCAGCAGCTTAGGGGCGGGAGTGAGCACCGGGGAGCTGTTTTTT. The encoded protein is CASSLGAGVSTGELFF.

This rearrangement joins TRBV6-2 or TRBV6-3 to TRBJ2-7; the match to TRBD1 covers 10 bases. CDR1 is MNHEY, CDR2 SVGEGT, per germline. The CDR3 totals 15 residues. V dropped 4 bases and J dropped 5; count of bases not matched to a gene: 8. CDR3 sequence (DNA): TGTGCCAGCAGTTCGGGACAGGGGAAGAGGCACGAGCAGTACTTC. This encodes CASSSGQGKRHEQYF.

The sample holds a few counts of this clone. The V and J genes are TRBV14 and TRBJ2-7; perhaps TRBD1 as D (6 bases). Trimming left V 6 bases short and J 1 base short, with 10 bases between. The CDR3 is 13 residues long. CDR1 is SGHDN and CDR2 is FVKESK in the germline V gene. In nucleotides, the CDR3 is TGTGCCAGCAGGGGGCAGGGGTCCTACGAGCAGTACTTC. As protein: CASRGQGSYEQYF.

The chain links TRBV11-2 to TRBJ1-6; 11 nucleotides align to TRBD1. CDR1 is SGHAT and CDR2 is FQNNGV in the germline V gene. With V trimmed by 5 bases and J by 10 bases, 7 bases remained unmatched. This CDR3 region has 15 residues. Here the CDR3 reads CASSKRTGGESPLHF. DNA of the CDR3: TGTGCCAGCAGCAAAAGGACAGGGGGCGAATCACCCCTCCACTTT.

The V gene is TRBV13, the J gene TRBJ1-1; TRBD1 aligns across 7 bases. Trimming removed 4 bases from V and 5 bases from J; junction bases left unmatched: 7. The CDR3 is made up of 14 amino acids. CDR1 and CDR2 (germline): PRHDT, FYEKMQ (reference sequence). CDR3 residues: CASSSRGRRTEAFF. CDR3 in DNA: TGTGCCAGCAGCTCGAGGGGGCGTCGGACTGAAGCTTTCTTT.

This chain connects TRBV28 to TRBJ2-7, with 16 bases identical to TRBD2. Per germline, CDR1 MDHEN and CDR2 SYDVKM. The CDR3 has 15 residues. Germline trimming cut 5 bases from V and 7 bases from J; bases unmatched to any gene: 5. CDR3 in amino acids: CASSSGTSGRGEQYF. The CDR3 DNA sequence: TGTGCCAGCAGTAGTGGGACTAGCGGGAGGGGAGAGCAGTACTTC.

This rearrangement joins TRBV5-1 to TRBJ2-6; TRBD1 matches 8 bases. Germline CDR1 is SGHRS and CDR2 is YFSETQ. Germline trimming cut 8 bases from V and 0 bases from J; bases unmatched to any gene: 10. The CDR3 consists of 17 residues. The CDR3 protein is CASALGTGRSGANVLTF. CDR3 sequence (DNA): TGCGCCAGTGCCTTAGGGACAGGTCGCTCTGGGGCCAACGTCCTGACTTTC.

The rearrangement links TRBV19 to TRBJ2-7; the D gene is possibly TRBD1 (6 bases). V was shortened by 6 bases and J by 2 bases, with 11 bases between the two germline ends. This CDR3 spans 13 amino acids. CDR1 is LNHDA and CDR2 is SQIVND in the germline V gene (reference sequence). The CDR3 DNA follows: TGTGCCAGTAGCCCGACAGGAGCCTACGAGCAGTACTTC. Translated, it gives CASSPTGAYEQYF.

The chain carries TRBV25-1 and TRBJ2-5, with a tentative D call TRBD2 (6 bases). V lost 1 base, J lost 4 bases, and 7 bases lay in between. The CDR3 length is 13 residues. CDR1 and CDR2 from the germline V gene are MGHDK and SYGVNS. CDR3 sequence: CASSEWRVETQYF. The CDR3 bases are TGTGCCAGCAGTGAATGGAGGGTAGAGACCCAGTACTTC.

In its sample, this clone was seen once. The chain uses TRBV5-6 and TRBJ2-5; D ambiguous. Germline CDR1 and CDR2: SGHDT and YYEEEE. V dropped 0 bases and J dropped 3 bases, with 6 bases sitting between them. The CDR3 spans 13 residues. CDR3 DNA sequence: TGTGCCAGCAGCTTGGACAGAAAAGAGACCCAGTACTTC. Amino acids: CASSLDRKETQYF.